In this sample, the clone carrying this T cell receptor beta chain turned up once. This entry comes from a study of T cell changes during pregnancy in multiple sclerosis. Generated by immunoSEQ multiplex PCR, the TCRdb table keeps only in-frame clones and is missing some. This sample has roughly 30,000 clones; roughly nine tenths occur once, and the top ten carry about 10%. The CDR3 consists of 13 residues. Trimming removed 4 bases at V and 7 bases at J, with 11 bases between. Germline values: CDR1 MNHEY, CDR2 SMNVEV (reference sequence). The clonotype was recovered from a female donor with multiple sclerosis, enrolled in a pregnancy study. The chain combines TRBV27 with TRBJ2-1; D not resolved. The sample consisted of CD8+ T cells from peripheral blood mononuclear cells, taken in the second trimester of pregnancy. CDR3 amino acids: CASSSSSVNEQFF. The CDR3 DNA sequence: TGTGCCAGCAGTTCCTCGTCCGTAAATGAGCAGTTCTTC.